This T cell receptor beta chain was found in a study of CD8 T cells in Susac syndrome. The authors sequenced TCR beta from blood CD8+ and CD4+ T cells. This clonotype was seen a handful of times. cDNA came from about 0.46 to 1 ug RNA primed by random hexamers. In TCRdb, the immunoSEQ multiplex PCR reads were re-called with MiXCR into one record per CDR3 protein. This table has around 300,000 distinct CDR3 sequences, approximately 90% appearing once. With V trimmed by 3 bases and J by 3 bases, 2 bases remained unmatched. The CDR3 totals 14 residues. Germline CDR1 SGDLS, CDR2 YYNGEE. This receptor was taken from a human donor with multiple sclerosis. The chain combines TRBV9 with TRBJ2-7; 11 positions agree with TRBD2. The specimen sequenced was CD4+ T cells from PBMCs. In nucleotides, the CDR3 is TGTGCCAGCAGCGCCGGGACTAGCGGCTACGAGCAGTACTTC. As protein: CASSAGTSGYEQYF.